This T cell receptor (beta chain) was identified in a study of blood T cell repertoires in COVID-19. Germline V gives CDR1 MNHEY, CDR2 SVGAGI. V was pared by 7 bases and J by 1 base, with 13 bases between. The CDR3 has 14 residues. Some clones are missing from TCRdb's copy, which holds only in-frame ones; the method was immunoSEQ multiplex PCR. This table has 390,000 or so clones, around 89% appearing once. This rearrangement joins TRBV6-5 to TRBJ1-1, with no clear D. This TCR derives from a man aged 18-30 years with active or convalescent COVID-19. Sequencing was performed on peripheral blood. The CDR3 loop reads CASKWETTNTEAFF. Here the CDR3 DNA reads TGTGCCAGCAAGTGGGAGACAACGAACACTGAAGCTTTCTTT.